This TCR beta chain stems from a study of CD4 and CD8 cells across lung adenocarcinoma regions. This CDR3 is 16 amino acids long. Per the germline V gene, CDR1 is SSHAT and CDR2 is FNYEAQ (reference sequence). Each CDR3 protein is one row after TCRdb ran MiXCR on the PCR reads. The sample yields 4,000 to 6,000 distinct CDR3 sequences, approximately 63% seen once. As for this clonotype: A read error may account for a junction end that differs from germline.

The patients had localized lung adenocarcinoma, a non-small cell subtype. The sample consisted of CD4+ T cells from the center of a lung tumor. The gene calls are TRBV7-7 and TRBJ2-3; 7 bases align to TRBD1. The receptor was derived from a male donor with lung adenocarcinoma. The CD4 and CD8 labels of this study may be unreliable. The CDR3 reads CASSFATGRGTDTQYF. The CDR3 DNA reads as TGTGCTAGCAGCTTCGCGACAGGGCGAGGGACAGATACGCAGTATTTC.